This T cell receptor beta chain comes out of a study of liver allograft versus peripheral blood T cells. Study information: Graft-liver T cell receptor repertoires were compared against recipient peripheral blood repertoires. Study results and caveats: Reportedly, the T cell receptor repertoires present inside liver allografts differed from those in peripheral blood.

TCRdb used MiXCR to reprocess the reads, holding one entry per CDR3 protein. The sample gives about 8,400 distinct CDR3 sequences, around a fifth of which show up once; around 23% is in the top ten. Germline V gives CDR1 MNHEY, CDR2 SVGAGI. The CDR3 covers 15 residues. Trimming stripped 0 bases from V and 1 base from J, with 10 bases between. Turning to this clonotype: Antigen unknown.

The receptor's source is a human patient who had a liver transplant. Some T cells could come from the graft donor. The rearrangement joins TRBV6-5 to TRBJ2-7; D perhaps matches TRBD1 (6 bases). As DNA, the CDR3 is TGTGCCAGCAGTTACTCGACGGGGACATCCTACGAGCAGTACTTC. It yields the protein CASSYSTGTSYEQYF.